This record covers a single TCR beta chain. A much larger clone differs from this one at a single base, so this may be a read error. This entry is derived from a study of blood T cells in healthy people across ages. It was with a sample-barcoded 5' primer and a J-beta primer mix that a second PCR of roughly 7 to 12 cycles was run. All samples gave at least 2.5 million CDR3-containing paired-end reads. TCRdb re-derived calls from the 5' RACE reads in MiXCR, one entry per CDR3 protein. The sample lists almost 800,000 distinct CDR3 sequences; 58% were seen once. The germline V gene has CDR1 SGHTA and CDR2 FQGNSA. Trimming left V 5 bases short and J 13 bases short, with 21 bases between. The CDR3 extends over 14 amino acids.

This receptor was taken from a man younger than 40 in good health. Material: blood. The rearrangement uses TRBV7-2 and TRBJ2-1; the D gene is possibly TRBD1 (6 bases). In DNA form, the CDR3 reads TGTGCCAGCAGCCCCCGCAGGGGAGAGGAGACCCAGTTCTTC. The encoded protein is CASSPRRGEETQFF.